The 30 T cell receptor beta chains presented below share a single source sample, sequenced in a study of technical replicates of blood from several donors (dated by TCRdb to the late 2010s). The library was obtained by the immunoSEQ multiplex PCR assay. This is the immuneACCESS table as TCRdb keeps it, with only in-frame sequences that have V and J called. A part of the clones is gone; compared with another copy, unresolved V genes explain less than half, and the rest is unexplained. This sample has fewer than 100,000 clones in its table, and approximately 95% of those were observed once. Of the sample, 0.25% to 0.35% falls within the top ten clones. The material sequenced was T cells isolated from PBMCs. Every receptor here comes from a human donor in good health.

This rearrangement joins TRBV28 to TRBJ2-7; the match to TRBD1 covers 8 bases. The CDR3 totals 14 residues. Unmatched junction bases numbered 5, after V lost 4 bases and J lost 3 bases. Germline V gene lookup returns CDR1 MDHEN and CDR2 SYDVKM. CDR3: CASSYSGGVYEQYF. The CDR3 DNA is TGTGCCAGCAGTTATTCAGGGGGCGTCTACGAGCAGTACTTC.

The chain carries TRBV5-8 and TRBJ1-3; no clear D gene. V lost 0 bases to trimming and J lost 4 bases, with 14 bases between them. Germline loops: CDR1 SGHTS, CDR2 YDEGEE. The CDR3 contains 16 residues. The CDR3 DNA is TGTGCCAGCAGCTTGGTACTTAGCGCGAGAGGAAACACCATATATTTT. Protein product: CASSLVLSARGNTIYF.

The V gene is TRBV19, the J gene TRBJ2-2, with TRBD2 identical over 7 bases. The CDR3 spans 16 residues. Germline assignment: CDR1 LNHDA and CDR2 SQIVND (reference sequence). Germline trimming cut 3 bases from V and 4 bases from J; bases unmatched to any gene: 8. CDR3 protein: CASSIPGLTITGELFF. CDR3 nucleotide sequence: TGTGCCAGTAGTATTCCGGGACTAACAATCACCGGGGAGCTGTTTTTT. The full variable domain, rest sourced from reference TRBV19 and TRBJ2-2, is DGGITQSPKYLFRKEGQNVTLSCEQNLNHDAMYWYRQDPGQGLRLIYYSQIVNDFQKGDIAEGYSVSREKKESFPLTVTSAQKNPTAFYLCASSIPGLTITGELFFGEGSRLTVL.

The chain recombines TRBV6-5 with TRBJ1-2, with a tentative D call TRBD1 (5 bases). The germline V and J ends were trimmed by 2 bases and 8 bases, with 12 bases remaining between them. The germline V gene has CDR1 MNHEY and CDR2 SVGAGI. This CDR3 contains 13 residues. CDR3: CASSYRGGEGYTF. CDR3 coding DNA: TGTGCCAGCAGTTACCGGGGAGGGGAAGGCTACACCTTC.

This chain uses TRBV7-2 with TRBJ2-3, with 12 bases lining up with TRBD2. Trimming cost V 1 base and J 5 bases; bases outside gene matches: 7. The CDR3 has 17 amino acids. Germline lookup yields CDR1 SGHTA and CDR2 FQGNSA. In DNA, the CDR3 is TGTGCCAGCAGCTTAGATAGGCTAGCGGGAGGGATAGATACGCAGTATTTT. It codes for CASSLDRLAGGIDTQYF.

Here the CDR3 DNA reads TGTGCCAGCAGCTTAGTAGCGGGATATGACGAGCAGTACTTC. Protein sequence: CASSLVAGYDEQYF. This rearrangement joins TRBV7-2 to TRBJ2-7; 8 bases match TRBD2. Germline CDR1 SGHTA, CDR2 FQGNSA. The ends lost 1 base at V and 5 bases at J; junction bases unmatched: 4. The CDR3 has 14 residues.

The chain joins TRBV11-3 to TRBJ2-5; 9 bases fit TRBD1. This CDR3 comprises 15 residues. V was clipped by 4 bases and J by 4 bases; unmatched bases: 7. CDR1 and CDR2 from the germline V gene are SGHNT and YENEEA. CDR3 in DNA: TGTGCCAGCAGCTCCCTGGGACAGGGACGAGAGACCCAGTACTTC. This encodes CASSSLGQGRETQYF.

This clone was observed a single time. The gene calls are TRBV19 and TRBJ2-7; D might be TRBD1 (6 bases). The germline gives CDR1 LNHDA, CDR2 SQIVND (reference sequence). This CDR3 contains 12 residues. Between the trimmed V and J ends, which lost 4 bases and 7 bases, there was a span of 11 bases. The CDR3 spells CASSTGGGEQYF. CDR3 DNA sequence: TGTGCCAGTAGTACTGGGGGCGGTGAGCAGTACTTC.

This chain connects TRBV5-1 to TRBJ2-1; D may be TRBD2 (6 bases). This CDR3 comprises 14 residues. The V gene lost 4 bases and the J gene lost 6 bases, with 14 bases spanning the gap. Looked up from germline, CDR1 is SGHRS and CDR2 is YFSETQ. CDR3 sequence reads: CASSREQGGNEQFF. The CDR3 DNA reads TGCGCCAGCAGCCGGGAGCAGGGTGGCAATGAGCAGTTCTTC.

This rearrangement joins TRBV18 to TRBJ2-5, with D maybe TRBD2 (6 bases). CDR1 is KGHSH, CDR2 LQKENI, per germline. The germline V and J ends were trimmed by 3 bases and 5 bases, with 16 bases remaining between them. This CDR3 spans 15 amino acids. Here the CDR3 reads CASSPSGVHRETQYF. CDR3 nucleotides: TGTGCCAGCTCACCTTCGGGAGTACATCGGGAGACCCAGTACTTC.

This rearrangement joins TRBV4-3 to TRBJ2-5; D uncertain. The CDR3 extends over 13 amino acids. Germline V gene lookup returns CDR1 LGHNA and CDR2 YSLEER. V was pared by 0 bases and J by 3 bases, with 5 bases between. The CDR3 reads CASSQDRKETQYF. Written as DNA, the CDR3 is TGCGCCAGCAGCCAAGACAGAAAAGAGACCCAGTACTTC.

CDR3 nucleotide sequence: TGCGCCAGTAAAGGGGACAGAAGTTCCTACAATGAGCAGTTCTTC. Encoded protein: CASKGDRSSYNEQFF. This chain uses TRBV5-1 with TRBJ2-1, with 7 bases matching TRBD1. From germline, CDR1 is SGHRS and CDR2 YFSETQ. V was clipped by 8 bases and J by 1 base; unmatched bases: 9. The CDR3 runs 15 residues.

The V call is TRBV5-6, the J call TRBJ1-1, with D perhaps matching TRBD1 (6 bases). The CDR3 totals 11 residues. CDR1 and CDR2 (germline): SGHDT, YYEEEE. The V and J ends lost 6 bases and 8 bases respectively, with 11 bases between them. CDR3 sequence reads: CASTDRPEAFF. CDR3 sequence (DNA): TGTGCCAGCACCGACAGGCCAGAAGCTTTCTTT.

The gene calls are TRBV7-2 and TRBJ2-1; 9 bases are a match to TRBD2. The V and J ends lost 2 bases and 6 bases, in that order; junction bases with no gene match: 5. From germline, CDR1 is SGHTA and CDR2 FQGNSA. This CDR3 spans 15 amino acids. The CDR3 sequence is CASSLLAGEGNEQFF. The CDR3 DNA is TGTGCCAGCAGCTTATTAGCGGGAGAGGGCAATGAGCAGTTCTTC.

CDR3 sequence (DNA): TGCAGCGTTGACAGAGACAGGGACTTTAAAGCTTTCTTT. Its translation is CSVDRDRDFKAFF. The chain combines TRBV29-1 with TRBJ1-1; 7 bases agree with TRBD1. The V and J ends lost 3 bases and 9 bases, in that order; junction bases with no gene match: 10. The CDR3 runs to 13 residues. Germline-derived CDR1 and CDR2 are SQVTM and ANQGSEA. Variable domain in full (rest from reference TRBV29-1 and TRBJ1-1): SAVISQKPSRDICQRGTSLTIQCQVDSQVTMMFWYRQQPGQSLTLIATANQGSEATYESGFVIDKFPISRPNLTFSTLTVSNMSPEDSSIYLCSVDRDRDFKAFFGQGTRLTVV.

This clone was picked up one time. The chain joins TRBV7-4 to TRBJ1-1; D is unresolved. Trimming left V 0 bases short and J 7 bases short, with 15 bases between. Per the germline V gene, CDR1 is SGHVT and CDR2 is SQSDAQ. This CDR3 comprises 15 residues. CDR3 residues: CASSLARSSRDEAFF. Written as DNA, the CDR3 is TGTGCCAGCAGCTTAGCTCGGTCTTCCCGCGATGAAGCTTTCTTT.

The V call is TRBV21-1, the J call TRBJ2-5; TRBD2 is the table's D call and was not checked against the DNA. TRBV21-1 is tagged as a pseudogene. CDR3 length equals 18 residues. The CDR3 protein is CASLTSKCRGRRGETQYF. DNA for the CDR3: TGTGCCAGTTTGACCTCTAAGTGTCGCGGGAGGAGGGGAGAGACCCAGTACTTC.

The V call is TRBV30, the J call TRBJ2-1; the D is unclear. V lost 2 bases to trimming and J lost 4 bases, with 9 bases between them. CDR3 length: 13 residues. Germline V gene lookup returns CDR1 GTSNPN and CDR2 SVGIG (reference sequence). CDR3 bases: TGTGCCTGGAGTTTACTCGAATACAATGAGCAGTTCTTC. Its protein product is CAWSLLEYNEQFF. Together with reference TRBV30 and TRBJ2-1, the CDR3 gives the full variable domain: SQTIHQWPATLVQPVGSPLSLECTVEGTSNPNLYWYRQAAGRGLQLLFYSVGIGQISSEVPQNLSASRPQDRQFILSSKKLLLSDSGFYLCAWSLLEYNEQFFGPGTRLTVL.

The V call is TRBV27, the J call TRBJ2-7, with D perhaps matching TRBD2 (6 bases). The CDR3 runs to 14 residues. CDR1 and CDR2 from the germline V gene are MNHEY and SMNVEV (reference sequence). Trimming stripped 2 bases from V and 3 bases from J, with 11 bases between. The CDR3 reads CASSLGSGYYEQYF. The CDR3 DNA is TGTGCCAGCAGTTTAGGAAGCGGGTACTACGAGCAGTACTTC.

The chain couples TRBV19 to TRBJ2-7; 8 nucleotides agree with TRBD1. In germline, CDR1 is LNHDA, CDR2 SQIVND (reference sequence). The ends lost 8 bases at V and 6 bases at J; junction bases unmatched: 6. The length of the CDR3 is 12 residues. CDR3 in amino acids: CASGRQGSEQYF. The CDR3 DNA reads TGTGCCAGTGGACGACAGGGGTCCGAGCAGTACTTC.

The CDR3 sequence: CASRGAYEQYF. The CDR3 coding sequence is TGTGCCAGCAGAGGGGCCTACGAGCAGTACTTC. The gene calls are TRBV2 and TRBJ2-7; weak D call: TRBD1 (5 bases). CDR1 and CDR2 from the germline V gene are SNHLY and FYNNEI. Trimming shortened V by 6 bases and J by 2 bases, and 5 bases separated the two germline ends. The CDR3 is made up of 11 amino acids.

This rearrangement joins TRBV11-2 to TRBJ2-1; 10 nucleotides align to TRBD2. CDR3 size: 14 residues. V shed 6 bases, J shed 9 bases, and the junction held 8 bases outside the gene matches. Per germline, CDR1 SGHAT and CDR2 FQNNGV. The chain's CDR3 is CASRPSGSGSEQFF. The CDR3 DNA follows: TGTGCCAGCAGACCTAGCGGGAGCGGGAGTGAGCAGTTCTTC.

The chain employs TRBV28 and TRBJ2-7; D is unclear. CDR3 length equals 13 residues. CDR1 MDHEN and CDR2 SYDVKM come from the germline V gene. The germline V and J ends were trimmed by 3 bases and 2 bases, with 8 bases remaining between them. The CDR3 here is CASSFSYTYEQYF. CDR3 nucleotide sequence: TGTGCCAGCAGTTTTTCTTACACCTACGAGCAGTACTTC.

J is TRBJ2-1 and V is TRBV28, with TRBD1 matching over 7 bases. V lost 3 bases and J lost 13; bases outside the gene matches: 15. The CDR3 totals 15 residues. Per the germline V gene, CDR1 is MDHEN and CDR2 is SYDVKM. The CDR3 DNA is TGTGCCAGCAGTTTTTGGGAAGCCCTAGGGGGCGGACAGTTCTTC. Protein sequence: CASSFWEALGGGQFF. The full variable domain, completed using reference TRBV28 and TRBJ2-1, is DVKVTQSSRYLVKRTGEKVFLECVQDMDHENMFWYRQDPGLGLRLIYFSYDVKMKEKGDIPEGYSVSREKKERFSLILESASTNQTSMYLCASSFWEALGGGQFFGPGTRLTVL.

This clone was counted many times. This chain joins TRBV5-1 and TRBJ1-1, with D possibly matching TRBD1 (5 bases). V lost 1 base to trimming and J lost 1 base, with 8 bases between them. The CDR3 is 14 amino acids. Germline-derived CDR1 and CDR2 are SGHRS and YFSETQ. This CDR3 is CASSLSGGNTEAFF. Written as DNA, the CDR3 is TGCGCCAGCAGCTTGTCGGGGGGGAACACTGAAGCTTTCTTT. Looking up the rest from reference TRBV5-1 and TRBJ1-1 gives the full variable domain: KAGVTQTPRYLIKTRGQQVTLSCSPISGHRSVSWYQQTPGQGLQFLFEYFSETQRNKGNFPGRFSGRQFSNSRSEMNVSTLELGDSALYLCASSLSGGNTEAFFGQGTRLTVV.

V usage is TRBV28 and J usage is TRBJ2-5; TRBD1 aligns across 7 bases. Germline-derived CDR1 and CDR2 are MDHEN and SYDVKM. V shed 7 bases, J shed 3 bases, and the junction held 2 bases outside the gene matches. CDR3 length equals 12 residues. CDR3 DNA sequence: TGTGCCAGCACCCAGGGGGAAGAGACCCAGTACTTC. It encodes CASTQGEETQYF.

This sequence joins TRBV7-3 and TRBJ2-7; D is possibly TRBD2 (5 bases). V was shortened by 5 bases and J by 0 bases, with 11 bases between the two germline ends. The germline V gene has CDR1 SGHTA and CDR2 FQGTGA. This CDR3 spans 14 amino acids. CDR3: CASSPRTGSYEQYF. CDR3 DNA: TGTGCCAGCAGCCCTCGGACTGGCTCCTACGAGCAGTACTTC.

J is TRBJ1-1 and V is TRBV28; 7 bases agree with TRBD1. The germline CDR1 and CDR2 sequences are MDHEN and SYDVKM. CDR3 size: 16 residues. V shed 3 bases, J shed 4 bases, and the junction held 11 bases outside the gene matches. CDR3 coding DNA: TGTGCCAGCAGTTTTCTCAGAGCAGGGGGAGGCACTGAAGCTTTCTTT. Its translation is CASSFLRAGGGTEAFF.

This clone has just one count. This chain links TRBV5-6 with TRBJ1-3; D is perhaps TRBD1 (5 bases). This CDR3 has 16 residues. Trimming pared 4 bases from V and 0 bases from J, leaving 14 bases between. The germline CDR1 and CDR2 sequences are SGHDT and YYEEEE. For the CDR3, the DNA is TGTGCCAGCAGCAGAGACAGATCCTACTCTGGAAACACCATATATTTT. Protein product: CASSRDRSYSGNTIYF.

V is TRBV5-4 and J is TRBJ2-3, with 9 bases fitting TRBD2. The CDR3 is 16 amino acids. Germline V CDR1 and CDR2: SGHNT, YYREEE (reference sequence). V lost 0 bases and J lost 3; bases outside the gene matches: 5. The CDR3 region is CASSLVLAGRTDTQYF. The CDR3 bases are TGTGCCAGCAGCTTGGTTCTAGCGGGACGTACAGATACGCAGTATTTT. The full variable domain, with the rest looked up from reference TRBV5-4 and TRBJ2-3, is ETGVTQSPTHLIKTRGQQVTLRCSSQSGHNTVSWYQQALGQGPQFIFQYYREEENGRGNFPPRFSGLQFPNYSSELNVNALELDDSALYLCASSLVLAGRTDTQYFGPGTRLTVL.